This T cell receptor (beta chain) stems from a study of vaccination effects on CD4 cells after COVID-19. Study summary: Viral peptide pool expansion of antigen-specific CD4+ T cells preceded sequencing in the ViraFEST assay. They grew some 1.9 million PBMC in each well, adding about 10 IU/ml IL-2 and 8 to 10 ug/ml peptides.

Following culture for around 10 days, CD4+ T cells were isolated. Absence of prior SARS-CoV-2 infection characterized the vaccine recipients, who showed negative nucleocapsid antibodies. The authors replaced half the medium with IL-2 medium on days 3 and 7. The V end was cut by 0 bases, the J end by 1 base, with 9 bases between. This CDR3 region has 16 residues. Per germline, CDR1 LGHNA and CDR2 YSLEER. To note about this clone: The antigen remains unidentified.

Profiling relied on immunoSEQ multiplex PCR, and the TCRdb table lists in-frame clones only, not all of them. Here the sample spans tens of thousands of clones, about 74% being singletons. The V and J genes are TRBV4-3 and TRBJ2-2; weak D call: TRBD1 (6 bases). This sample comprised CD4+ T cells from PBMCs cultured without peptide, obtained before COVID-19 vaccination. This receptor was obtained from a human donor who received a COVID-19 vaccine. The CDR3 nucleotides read TGCGCCAGCAGCCAAGACCCGACAGGGAACACCGGGGAGCTGTTTTTT. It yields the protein CASSQDPTGNTGELFF.